The 5 T cell receptor beta chains reported below all come from one sample, sequenced in a study of blood T cell repertoires in COVID-19 (dated by TCRdb to 2020 to 2021). The method was the immunoSEQ multiplex PCR assay. The immuneACCESS repertoire file appears here via TCRdb, limited to in-frame rearrangements. These files lack a portion of the clones; in checked studies, under half of the deficit traces to unresolved V genes, and the cause of the others is not known. Here the sample has 200,000 to 300,000 clones; 75% to 90% occur a single time. The biggest ten clones account for over 4% of the sample. The sequenced sample was PBMCs or T cells enriched from blood (not recorded which). The source is a woman aged 25 to 45 who had recovered from COVID-19.

The J gene is TRBJ2-5, the V gene TRBV18; D is ambiguous. CDR3 size: 12 residues. CDR1 KGHSH and CDR2 LQKENI come from the germline V gene. Between the trimmed V and J ends, which lost 3 bases and 2 bases, there was a span of 4 bases. The CDR3 protein is CASSPSQETQYF. CDR3 sequence (DNA): TGTGCCAGCTCACCTTCACAAGAGACCCAGTACTTC.

V is TRBV7-9 and J is TRBJ2-1, with 8 bases fitting TRBD1. The CDR3 loop spans 15 amino acids. Trimming at V came to 5 bases and at J to 2 bases, leaving 5 bases not matched to a gene. The germline V gene has CDR1 SEHNR and CDR2 FQNEAQ (reference sequence). For the CDR3, the DNA is TGTGCCAGCAGCCACCGACAGGGGCCCTACAATGAGCAGTTCTTC. It yields the protein CASSHRQGPYNEQFF.

This chain joins TRBV20-1 and TRBJ1-5; D remains unclear. The CDR3 contains 13 residues. Germline V gene data show CDR1 as DFQATT and CDR2 as SNEGSKA (reference sequence). Deletions cut 3 bases from V and 7 bases from J, with 13 bases between. CDR3 protein: CSASRGSGQPQHF. The CDR3 DNA reads TGCAGTGCTAGTCGAGGGTCAGGACAGCCCCAGCATTTT.

This rearrangement joins TRBV6-5 to TRBJ2-1; no clear D. Germline CDR1 MNHEY, CDR2 SVGAGI. This CDR3 is 11 amino acids long. Trimming stripped 6 bases from V and 7 bases from J, with 7 bases between. The CDR3 DNA reads TGTGCCAGCAGCCAGGAAAATGAGCAGTTCTTC. This encodes CASSQENEQFF.

The chain recombines TRBV13 with TRBJ2-2; the match to TRBD1 covers 7 bases. In germline, CDR1 is PRHDT, CDR2 FYEKMQ (reference sequence). This CDR3 is 16 amino acids long. V trimming: 6 bases; J trimming: 3 bases; junction bases outside the gene matches: 10. The CDR3 reads CASRQGQSLDTGELFF. The CDR3, as DNA: TGTGCCAGCAGGCAGGGACAGAGCCTAGACACCGGGGAGCTGTTTTTT.